This T cell receptor beta chain was obtained from a study of response to subunit inactivated influenza vaccine. TCRdb ran MiXCR on the RT-PCR reads and lists one entry per CDR3 protein. The sample holds around 540,000 distinct CDR3 sequences, approximately 12% seen once. The ends lost 3 bases at V and 3 bases at J; junction bases unmatched: 3. Germline V gives CDR1 SQVTM, CDR2 ANQGSEA. This CDR3 is 15 amino acids long. The chain combines TRBV29-1 with TRBJ2-1; 12 bases map to TRBD2. Sample: PBMCs from blood, taken on the day of vaccination. This sequence was found in a man aged 50 or older who received an inactivated influenza vaccine. CDR3 DNA: TGCAGCGTTGACCCTAGCGGGGGGGTCTACAATGAGCAGTTCTTC. It codes for CSVDPSGGVYNEQFF.